The 23 T cell receptor beta chains listed next were all sequenced from one sample in a study of identical twins. MiXCR, run by TCRdb on the 5' RACE reads, gives a single entry per CDR3 protein. The table has about 690,000 distinct CDR3 sequences, roughly 6% seen once; the top ten hold about 1.8%. Sequencing was performed on naive T cells sorted from blood. These receptors originate from a man aged 18 to 29 in good health.

In this sample, this clonotype turned up a few times. The J gene is TRBJ2-1, the V gene TRBV18; 7 nucleotides match TRBD2. CDR1 KGHSH and CDR2 LQKENI come from the germline V gene. This CDR3 has 16 residues. The V gene end was trimmed by 3 bases and the J gene end by 4 bases; junction bases not matched to a gene: 9. The CDR3 is CASSPQTGGGYNEQFF. CDR3 DNA sequence: TGTGCCAGCTCACCCCAGACGGGAGGAGGGTACAATGAGCAGTTCTTC.

This clonotype occurred many times. The rearrangement joins TRBV6-1 to TRBJ1-1; D remains unclear. V lost 6 bases and J 4 bases, leaving 15 bases between the germline ends. Germline CDR1 MNHNS, CDR2 SASEGT. The CDR3 sequence is 14 residues long. The CDR3 DNA is TGTGCCAGCAGCCCACCATCAGTGCCCACTGAAGCTTTCTTT. Translation gives CASSPPSVPTEAFF.

This clonotype was recorded a few times. The gene calls are TRBV5-5 and TRBJ2-7; D possibly uses TRBD1 or TRBD2 (5 bases each). With 0 bases removed from V and 0 bases from J, the gap between germline ends came to 16 bases. The CDR3 is 17 amino acids. Germline V gene lookup returns CDR1 SGHKS and CDR2 YYEKEE (reference sequence). CDR3 residues: CASSLGVTGRISYEQYF. CDR3 coding DNA: TGTGCCAGCAGCTTGGGAGTCACGGGACGGATCTCCTACGAGCAGTACTTC.

The table lists this clonotype with a few counts. This chain links TRBV19 with TRBJ2-1, with D perhaps TRBD2 (5 bases). The CDR3 is 12 amino acids. V lost 5 bases and J lost 9, with 11 bases in between. In germline, CDR1 is LNHDA, CDR2 SQIVND (reference sequence). CDR3 region: CASSPGLREQFF. CDR3 coding DNA: TGTGCCAGTAGTCCCGGACTGCGTGAGCAGTTCTTC. Together with reference TRBV19 and TRBJ2-1, the CDR3 gives the full variable domain: DGGITQSPKYLFRKEGQNVTLSCEQNLNHDAMYWYRQDPGQGLRLIYYSQIVNDFQKGDIAEGYSVSREKKESFPLTVTSAQKNPTAFYLCASSPGLREQFFGPGTRLTVL.

Ten or more counts support this clonotype. One end of the junction varies from germline; a read error may be responsible. The gene calls are TRBV6-1 and TRBJ2-1; 8 bases map to TRBD2. This CDR3 is 15 amino acids long. Germline-derived CDR1 and CDR2 are MNHNS and SASEGT. The CDR3 DNA sequence: TGCGCCAGCAGCCTTAGCGGGACTTCCTACAATGAGCAGTTCTTC. It yields the protein CASSLSGTSYNEQFF.

There are many counts of this clonotype. The V gene is TRBV20-1, the J gene TRBJ2-1; 9 positions match TRBD2. The CDR3 runs to 15 residues. V was pared by 6 bases and J by 2 bases, with 8 bases of the junction left unmatched. CDR1 and CDR2 from the germline V gene are DFQATT and SNEGSKA (reference sequence). The CDR3 sequence is CSASSPSGAYNEQFF. The CDR3 bases are TGCAGTGCGTCAAGTCCTAGCGGGGCCTACAATGAGCAGTTCTTC.

The J gene is TRBJ1-2, the V gene TRBV27; 7 nucleotides align to TRBD1. In germline, CDR1 is MNHEY, CDR2 SMNVEV (reference sequence). V lost 4 bases, J lost 1 base, and 6 bases stayed unmatched. The CDR3 loop spans 15 amino acids. DNA of the CDR3: TGTGCCAGCAGTTCGATGGGGACAGATAACTATGGCTACACCTTC. It yields the protein CASSSMGTDNYGYTF.

This clonotype occurred a few times. The rearrangement links TRBV29-1 to TRBJ2-2; D unresolved. The CDR3 totals 13 residues. Germline CDR1 SQVTM, CDR2 ANQGSEA. V dropped 4 bases and J dropped 0 bases, with 6 bases sitting between them. CDR3 protein: CSVGPTNTGELFF. CDR3 nucleotide sequence: TGCAGCGTTGGTCCTACGAACACCGGGGAGCTGTTTTTT.

This clonotype was observed many times. The genes are TRBV7-6 and TRBJ2-1; 9 positions match TRBD2. This CDR3 is built from 17 residues. The germline CDR1 and CDR2 sequences are SGHVS and FNYEAQ. Germline trimming cut 5 bases from V and 0 bases from J; bases unmatched to any gene: 8. Written as DNA, the CDR3 is TGTGCCAGCAGCCCACTAGCGGGCCAGAGCTCCTACAATGAGCAGTTCTTC. Its protein product is CASSPLAGQSSYNEQFF.

This clonotype was seen repeatedly, ten times or more. The chain links TRBV6-1 to TRBJ2-4, with D unclear. The CDR3 has 13 amino acids. The germline V gene encodes CDR1 MNHNS and CDR2 SASEGT. The ends were cut back, 8 bases at V and 0 bases at J, with 8 bases in the middle. CDR3 bases: TGTGCCAGCGATTTTCTAGCCAAAAACATTCAGTACTTC. Protein product: CASDFLAKNIQYF.

The CDR3 reads CASSQTGTVISTGELFF. The CDR3 nucleotides are TGTGCCAGCAGCCAAACCGGGACAGTGATCTCCACCGGGGAGCTGTTTTTT. V usage is TRBV11-2 and J usage is TRBJ2-2, with 7 positions matching TRBD1. CDR3 size: 17 residues. The trim removed 5 bases at V and 4 bases at J, leaving 13 bases unmatched. CDR1 and CDR2 (germline): SGHAT, FQNNGV. Full variable domain (rest looked up from reference TRBV11-2 and TRBJ2-2): EAGVAQSPRYKIIEKRQSVAFWCNPISGHATLYWYQQILGQGPKLLIQFQNNGVVDDSQLPKDRFSAERLKGVDSTLKIQPAKLEDSAVYLCASSQTGTVISTGELFFGEGSRLTVL.

The sample holds a few counts of this clonotype. The genes are TRBV7-9 and TRBJ2-5, with 11 bases fitting TRBD2. CDR1 is SEHNR, CDR2 FQNEAQ, per germline (reference sequence). The length of the CDR3 is 17 residues. The trim removed 4 bases at V and 3 bases at J, leaving 10 bases unmatched. The CDR3, as DNA: TGTGCCAGCAGCTCAAAACCTGCGACTAGCGGGAAAGAGACCCAGTACTTC. Translated: CASSSKPATSGKETQYF. The full variable domain, in which reference TRBV7-9 and TRBJ2-5 provide the parts outside the CDR3, is DTGVSQNPRHKITKRGQNVTFRCDPISEHNRLYWYRQTLGQGPEFLTYFQNEAQLEKSRLLSDRFSAERPKGSFSTLEIQRTEQGDSAMYLCASSSKPATSGKETQYFGPGTRLLVL.

In its sample, this clonotype was seen many times. Sequence at one end of the junction differs from germline and may be a read error. V usage is TRBV10-3 and J usage is TRBJ2-7, with D perhaps assigned TRBD1 or TRBD2 (5 bases each). This CDR3 contains 13 residues. The V gene's germline CDR1 is ENHRY and CDR2 SYGVKD. This CDR3 is CAISRDGSFEQYF. The CDR3 region has the DNA TGTGCCATCAGCCGGGACGGGTCCTTCGAGCAGTACTTC.

This clonotype was counted a single time. This chain connects TRBV7-2 to TRBJ2-1, with 7 bases fitting TRBD2. Germline V CDR1 and CDR2: SGHTA, FQGNSA. The CDR3 spans 17 residues. Trimming cost V 1 base and J 4 bases; bases outside gene matches: 10. The CDR3: CASSLGRGGRLYNEQFF. CDR3 DNA: TGTGCCAGCAGCTTAGGGCGGGGCGGGAGATTATACAATGAGCAGTTCTTC.

This clonotype has a count of ten or more. The J gene is TRBJ2-7, the V gene TRBV4-1, with D tentatively TRBD1 (6 bases). The germline V and J ends were trimmed by 0 bases and 1 base, with 7 bases remaining between them. Germline V gene lookup returns CDR1 MGHRA and CDR2 YSYEKL. CDR3 length: 14 residues. The CDR3 coding sequence is TGCGCCAGCAGCCAAGAGGGACAATCCTACGAGCAGTACGTC. Amino acid sequence: CASSQEGQSYEQYV.

J is TRBJ2-5 and V is TRBV11-2, with no clear D. Germline V lookup: CDR1 SGHAT, CDR2 FQNNGV. Trimming left V 0 bases short and J 7 bases short, with 15 bases between. The CDR3 is made up of 15 amino acids. Here the CDR3 DNA reads TGTGCCAGCAGCTTAGATTGGGAAGTGGGTAGGACCCAGTACTTC. Its protein product is CASSLDWEVGRTQYF.

This clonotype was picked up a small number of times. The chain employs TRBV10-3 and TRBJ1-3, with unresolved D. Germline CDR1 reads ENHRY; CDR2 reads SYGVKD. The CDR3 consists of 12 residues. V lost 11 bases and J lost 2, with 10 bases in between. The CDR3 nucleotides are TGTGCCTCTGGAACAGCTGGAAACACCATATATTTT. This encodes CASGTAGNTIYF.

This clonotype has a count of ten or more. This rearrangement joins TRBV20-1 to TRBJ2-7, with D perhaps matching TRBD1 (5 bases). The CDR3 contains 14 residues. Germline-derived CDR1 and CDR2 are DFQATT and SNEGSKA (reference sequence). V gave up 0 bases and J gave up 5 bases, with 14 bases separating them. The CDR3 is CSARDSQGINEQYF. Written as DNA, the CDR3 is TGCAGTGCTAGAGATTCCCAGGGTATCAACGAGCAGTACTTC.

This clonotype was counted only a few times. The CDR3 reads CASSSPTRTSYEQYF. Here the CDR3 DNA reads TGTGCCAGCAGTTCCCCCACGCGGACCTCCTACGAGCAGTACTTC. V is TRBV28 and J is TRBJ2-7; D is uncertain. Germline V gene data show CDR1 as MDHEN and CDR2 as SYDVKM. The CDR3 sequence is 15 residues long. Trimming took 4 bases from V and 0 from J, leaving 13 bases between them. Full variable domain (rest looked up from reference TRBV28 and TRBJ2-7): DVKVTQSSRYLVKRTGEKVFLECVQDMDHENMFWYRQDPGLGLRLIYFSYDVKMKEKGDIPEGYSVSREKKERFSLILESASTNQTSMYLCASSSPTRTSYEQYFGPGTRLTVT.

As concerns this clonotype: The final CDR3 position lacks the conserved phenylalanine or tryptophan, pointing to a likely read error. The rearrangement links TRBV5-1 to TRBJ2-1; D gene uncertain. The CDR3 sequence is 12 residues long. Trimming took off 2 bases at V and 4 bases at J, with 4 bases between the two ends. From germline, CDR1 is SGHRS and CDR2 YFSETQ. The CDR3 region has the DNA TGCGCCAGCAGCTTAAGATACAATGAGCAGTTCCTC. Translating gives CASSLRYNEQFL.

The rearrangement uses TRBV7-2 and TRBJ2-7; weak D call: TRBD2 (5 bases). This CDR3 contains 12 residues. The germline gives CDR1 SGHTA, CDR2 FQGNSA. Between the trimmed V and J ends, which lost 2 bases and 6 bases, there was a span of 8 bases. CDR3 sequence reads: CASSLYTSEQYF. The CDR3 region has the DNA TGTGCCAGCAGCTTATATACTAGCGAGCAGTACTTC.

The chain combines TRBV30 with TRBJ1-1, with D possibly matching TRBD1 (6 bases). Per germline, CDR1 GTSNPN and CDR2 SVGIG (reference sequence). The V end was cut by 2 bases, the J end by 4 bases, with 14 bases between. This CDR3 comprises 14 residues. The chain's CDR3 is CAWSRNRVSTEAFF. For the CDR3, the DNA is TGTGCCTGGAGTAGAAACAGGGTCTCCACTGAAGCTTTCTTT.

The chain couples TRBV7-8 to TRBJ1-4, with D maybe TRBD1 (6 bases). CDR1 is SGHVS, CDR2 FQNEAQ, per germline. The V end was cut by 4 bases, the J end by 7 bases, with 16 bases between. This CDR3 contains 15 residues. CDR3 region: CASSSQGTNGEKLFF. Written as DNA, the CDR3 is TGTGCCAGCAGCTCTCAAGGGACAAATGGTGAAAAACTGTTTTTT.